This TCR beta chain was sequenced in a study of vaccination and CD4 T cells after COVID-19. Study in general: Post-COVID specimens were obtained a median about 100 days after diagnosis (range 35 to 161).

Study results and caveats: The analysis of convalescent patients involved relatively few individuals and lacked early post-infection timepoints.

As for treatment: roughly ten-day PBMC culture with coronavirus spike peptide pools or control peptides (ViraFEST assay). Positive PCR tests came between March and December 2020, ahead of the US Alpha, Beta and Delta variants. The Oncomine TCR Beta short-read assay was applied to DNA of cultured CD4+ T cells. TCRdb recomputed calls from the PCR reads with MiXCR, one row per CDR3 protein. In the table there are more than 15,000 distinct CDR3 sequences, about 53% of which are singletons. V was clipped by 7 bases and J by 6 bases; unmatched bases: 9. The germline V gene has CDR1 MNHNS and CDR2 SASEGT. The CDR3 is 15 residues long. Comment on this clonotype: Its antigen is not known.

This material consisted of cultured CD4+ T cells from blood, taken after SARS-CoV-2 vaccination. The origin of this receptor is a human donor with COVID-19. This sequence joins TRBV6-1 and TRBJ2-2; 9 nucleotides line up with TRBD1. CDR3 in DNA: TGTGCCAGCAAATTCCGGGACAGGGCCCCCGGGGAGCTGTTTTTT. Protein: CASKFRDRAPGELFF.